This T cell receptor beta chain was recorded in a study of CD8 T cells in ankylosing spondylitis (dated by TCRdb to 2016 to 2017). Some background on the complete study: The study set out to find disease-linked TCR variants by profiling T cell receptor beta repertoires in ankylosing spondylitis patients and healthy donors. The full study cohort was made up of about 25 ankylosing spondylitis patients and over 90 healthy donors. Peripheral blood was sampled, and synovial fluid was also collected from ankylosing spondylitis patients. Findings and caveats that apply to the study as a whole: Some of the motif variants had been reported before in the synovial fluid and blood of reactive arthritis patients, a finding that suggests common disease-initiation mechanisms. The disease-linked clones showed a CD8+ phenotype and occurred at relatively low frequencies in peripheral blood. According to the report, matched synovial fluid samples from ankylosing spondylitis patients were significantly enriched for the disease-linked clones. A TCR beta motif of eight highly homologous amino acid variants appeared characteristic of blood from ankylosing spondylitis patients.

This clonotype came up a few times. Its antigen specificity is not known. There are no base qualities to consult, and no much larger clone falls within one base. The instrument was an Illumina HiSeq 2500. Quantitative 5'-RACE with molecular barcodes was used to prepare TCR beta libraries. As for the authors' bioinformatics: A new computational method based on a probabilistic model of VDJ rearrangement was used to identify disease-linked TCR variants. TCRdb reprocessing: public reads trimmed at Q25 with fastp, clones called with MiXCR, in-frame beta chains kept. A single entry per CDR3 protein holds the most common genes and DNA from its merged rows. These V and J calls originate from TCRdb's pipeline instead of the authors' own analysis. Within this sample are a few hundred thousand distinct CDR3 sequences, with around 16% of them counted one time only. Together, the top ten hold under 55% of the sample.

CDR1 is given as MNHEY and CDR2 as SMNVEV, both from the germline V gene (reference sequence). Deletion took 4 bases off V and 0 bases off J, with a span of 14 bases between the germline ends. The CDR3 runs 16 residues from the cysteine to the phenylalanine. The entry retains the CDR3 DNA only, 48 bases that are in frame from base 1. The material sequenced was blood, either unsorted or a sorted T cell fraction (not recorded which). This clonotype was sampled from a male donor with ankylosing spondylitis. The V and J genes are TRBV27 and TRBJ2-3; the D gene is perhaps TRBD1, from 5 matching bases. The nucleotides are TGTGCCAGCAGTTCCAAAGGGGCGACGAGCACAGATACGCAGTATTTT. Its amino acids are CASSSKGATSTDTQYF.